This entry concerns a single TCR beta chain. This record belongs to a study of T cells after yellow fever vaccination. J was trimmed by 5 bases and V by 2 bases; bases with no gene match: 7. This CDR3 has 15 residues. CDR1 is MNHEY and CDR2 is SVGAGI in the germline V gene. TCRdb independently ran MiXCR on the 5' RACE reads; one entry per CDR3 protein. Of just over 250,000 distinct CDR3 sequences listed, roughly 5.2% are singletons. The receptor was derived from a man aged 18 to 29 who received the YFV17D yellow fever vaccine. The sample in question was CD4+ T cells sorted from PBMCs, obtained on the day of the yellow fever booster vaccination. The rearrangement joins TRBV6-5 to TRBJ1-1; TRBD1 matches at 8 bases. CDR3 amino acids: CASSYGQGRGTEAFF. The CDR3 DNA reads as TGTGCCAGCAGTTACGGACAGGGTCGGGGGACTGAAGCTTTCTTT.